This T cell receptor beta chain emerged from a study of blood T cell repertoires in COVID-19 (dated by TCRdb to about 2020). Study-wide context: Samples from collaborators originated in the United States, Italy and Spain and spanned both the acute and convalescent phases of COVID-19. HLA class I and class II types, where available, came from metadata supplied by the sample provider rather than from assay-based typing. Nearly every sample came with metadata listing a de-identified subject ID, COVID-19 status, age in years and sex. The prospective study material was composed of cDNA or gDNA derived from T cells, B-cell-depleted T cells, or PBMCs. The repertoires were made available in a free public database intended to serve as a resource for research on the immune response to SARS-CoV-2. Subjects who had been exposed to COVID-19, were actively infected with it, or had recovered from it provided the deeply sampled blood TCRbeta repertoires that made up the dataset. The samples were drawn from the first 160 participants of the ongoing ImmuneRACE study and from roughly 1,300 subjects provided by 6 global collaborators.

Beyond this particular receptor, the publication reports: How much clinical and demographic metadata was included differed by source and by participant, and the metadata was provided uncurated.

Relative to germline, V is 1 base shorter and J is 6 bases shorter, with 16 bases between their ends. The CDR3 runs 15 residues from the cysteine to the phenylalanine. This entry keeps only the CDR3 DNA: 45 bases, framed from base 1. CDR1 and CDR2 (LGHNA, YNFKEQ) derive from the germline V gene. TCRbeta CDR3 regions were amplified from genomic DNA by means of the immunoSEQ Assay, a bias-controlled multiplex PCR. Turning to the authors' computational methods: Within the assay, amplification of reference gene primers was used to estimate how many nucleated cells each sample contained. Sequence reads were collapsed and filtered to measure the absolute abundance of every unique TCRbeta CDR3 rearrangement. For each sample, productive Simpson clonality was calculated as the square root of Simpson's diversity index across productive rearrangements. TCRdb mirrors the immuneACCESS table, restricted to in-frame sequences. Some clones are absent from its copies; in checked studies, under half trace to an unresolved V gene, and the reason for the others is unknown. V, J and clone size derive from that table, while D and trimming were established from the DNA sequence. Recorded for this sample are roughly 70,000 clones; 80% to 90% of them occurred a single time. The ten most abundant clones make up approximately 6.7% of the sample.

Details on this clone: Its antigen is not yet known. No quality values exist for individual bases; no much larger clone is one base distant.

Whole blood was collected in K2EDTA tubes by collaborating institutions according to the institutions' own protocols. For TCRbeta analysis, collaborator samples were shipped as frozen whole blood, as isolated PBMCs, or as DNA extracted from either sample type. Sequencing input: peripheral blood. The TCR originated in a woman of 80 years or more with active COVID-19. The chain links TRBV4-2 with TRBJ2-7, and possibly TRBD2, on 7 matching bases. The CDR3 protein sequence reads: CASSQGGEGGVEQYF. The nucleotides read TGTGCCAGCAGCCAAGGGGGCGAGGGGGGGGTCGAGCAGTACTTC.